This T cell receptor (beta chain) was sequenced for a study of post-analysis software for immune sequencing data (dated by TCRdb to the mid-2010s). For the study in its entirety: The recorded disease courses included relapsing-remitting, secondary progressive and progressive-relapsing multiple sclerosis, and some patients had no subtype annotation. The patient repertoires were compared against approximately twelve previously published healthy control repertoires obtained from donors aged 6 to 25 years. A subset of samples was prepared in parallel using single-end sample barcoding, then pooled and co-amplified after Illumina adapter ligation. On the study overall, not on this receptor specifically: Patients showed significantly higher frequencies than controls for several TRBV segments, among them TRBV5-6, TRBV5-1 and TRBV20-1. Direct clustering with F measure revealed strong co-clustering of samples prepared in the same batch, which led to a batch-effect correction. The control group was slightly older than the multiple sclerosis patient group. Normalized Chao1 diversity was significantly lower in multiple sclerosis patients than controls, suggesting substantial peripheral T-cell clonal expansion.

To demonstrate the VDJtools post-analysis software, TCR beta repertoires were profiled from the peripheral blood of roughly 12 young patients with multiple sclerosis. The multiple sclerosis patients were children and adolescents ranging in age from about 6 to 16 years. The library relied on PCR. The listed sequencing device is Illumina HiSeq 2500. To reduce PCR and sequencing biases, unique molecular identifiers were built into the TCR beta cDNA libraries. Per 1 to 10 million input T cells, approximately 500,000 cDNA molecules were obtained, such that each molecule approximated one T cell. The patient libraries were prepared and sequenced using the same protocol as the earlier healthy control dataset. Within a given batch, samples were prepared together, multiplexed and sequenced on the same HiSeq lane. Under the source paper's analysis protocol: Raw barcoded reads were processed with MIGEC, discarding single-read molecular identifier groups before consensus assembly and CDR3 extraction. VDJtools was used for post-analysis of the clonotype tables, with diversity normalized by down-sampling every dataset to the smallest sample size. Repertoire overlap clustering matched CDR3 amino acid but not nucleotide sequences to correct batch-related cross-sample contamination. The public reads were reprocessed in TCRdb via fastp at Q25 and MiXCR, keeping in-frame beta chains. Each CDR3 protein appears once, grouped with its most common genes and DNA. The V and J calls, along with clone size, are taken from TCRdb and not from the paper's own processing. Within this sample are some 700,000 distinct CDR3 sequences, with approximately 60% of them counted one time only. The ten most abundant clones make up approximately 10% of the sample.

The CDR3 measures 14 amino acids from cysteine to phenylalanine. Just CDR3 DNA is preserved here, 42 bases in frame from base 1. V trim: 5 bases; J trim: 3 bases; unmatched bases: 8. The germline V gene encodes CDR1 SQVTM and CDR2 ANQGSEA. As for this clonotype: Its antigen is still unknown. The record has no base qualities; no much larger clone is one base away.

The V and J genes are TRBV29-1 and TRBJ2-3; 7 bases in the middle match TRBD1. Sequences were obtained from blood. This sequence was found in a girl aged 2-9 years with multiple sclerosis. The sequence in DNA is TGCAGCGTTAAAGGGGGCTGGTGGACAGATACGCAGTATTTT. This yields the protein CSVKGGWWTDTQYF.